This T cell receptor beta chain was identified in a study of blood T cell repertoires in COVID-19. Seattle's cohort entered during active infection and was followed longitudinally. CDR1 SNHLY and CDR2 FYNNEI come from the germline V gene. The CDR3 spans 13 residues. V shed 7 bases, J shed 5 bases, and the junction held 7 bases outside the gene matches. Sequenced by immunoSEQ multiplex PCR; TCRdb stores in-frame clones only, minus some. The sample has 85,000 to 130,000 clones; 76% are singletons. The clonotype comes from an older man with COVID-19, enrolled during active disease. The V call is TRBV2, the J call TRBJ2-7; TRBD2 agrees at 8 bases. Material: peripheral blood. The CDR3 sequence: CASNAGGTHEQYF. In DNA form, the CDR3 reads TGTGCCAGCAACGCGGGGGGTACCCACGAGCAGTACTTC.